The rows below give T cell receptor beta chains drawn from one sample of a study of T cell responses to AZD1222 COVID-19 vaccine. Profiled with immunoSEQ multiplex PCR; TCRdb holds only in-frame clones, not every one. The sample includes about 160,000 clones, 91% of them seen just once. Specimen: peripheral blood, collected on day 0 of AZD1222 vaccination. These TCRs come from an adult in good health. The CDR3 runs from the conserved cysteine through the conserved F or W. A D gene is named only where the DNA matches it firmly. Clone sizes are given selectively: once, few, many, or a class where the clone is expanded.

V gene	J gene	clone size	D gene	CDR3 DNA	CDR3 protein
TRBV7-2	TRBJ1-1	-	-	TGTGCCAGCAGCTCAGCCCTACGGAACACTGAAGCTTTCTTT	CASSSALRNTEAFF
TRBV3-1/TRBV3-2	TRBJ2-7	-	TRBD2	TGTGCCAGCCCCAAAGGCGGGGGGAGCTCCTACGAGCAGTACTTC	CASPKGGGSSYEQYF
TRBV6-2/TRBV6-3	TRBJ2-2	-	TRBD2	TGTGCCAGCAGTACGCCGGGGGGGGCCGGGGAGCTGTTTTTT	CASSTPGGAGELFF
TRBV19	TRBJ2-3	-	-	TGTGCCAGTAGTATAGATAGGGGGACAGATACGCAGTATTTT	CASSIDRGTDTQYF
TRBV27	TRBJ2-1	-	TRBD1	TGTGCCAGCAGTACTGGACAGGATGCGTCCTACAATGAGCAGTTCTTC	CASSTGQDASYNEQFF
TRBV7-2	TRBJ1-6	-	TRBD1	TGTGCCAGCAGCGAGCAGGGGGCGGACTTCCACTTT	CASSEQGADFHF
TRBV19	TRBJ2-7	-	TRBD1	TGTGCCAGTAGTATTGACAGGGATTCGGGGTACGAGCAGTACTTC	CASSIDRDSGYEQYF
TRBV18	TRBJ1-5	-	-	TGTGCCAGCACCCAACAGGGCACCGGGAGCAATCAGCCCCAGCATTTT	CASTQQGTGSNQPQHF
TRBV24-1	TRBJ2-1	-	TRBD2	TGTGCCACCAGTGGAAAACAGCGGGGGGGCCAGGATGAGCAGTTCTTC	CATSGKQRGGQDEQFF
TRBV27	TRBJ2-1	-	-	TGTGCCAGCAGTTTAGCAAACGGGGGCACCGACAATGAGCAGTTCTTC	CASSLANGGTDNEQFF
TRBV18	TRBJ2-7	-	-	TGTGCCAGCTCACCGGCAGCGGATGGGTCATACGAGCAGTACTTC	CASSPAADGSYEQYF
TRBV27	TRBJ2-7	-	TRBD1	TGTGCCAGCAGTTTATCCACCCCTGGGACAGCCTCCTACGAGCAGTACTTC	CASSLSTPGTASYEQYF
TRBV3-1/TRBV3-2	TRBJ1-1	-	TRBD1	TGTGCCAGCAGCGTCAGCCCCATCAGGGGGCTTCTCCCCAACACTGAAGCTTTCTTT	CASSVSPIRGLLPNTEAFF
TRBV7-2	TRBJ1-3	once	-	TGTGCCAGCAGCTTAGTGGACTCCCGGAGCTCTGGAAACACCATATATTTT	CASSLVDSRSSGNTIYF
TRBV12-3/TRBV12-4	TRBJ1-1	-	TRBD1	TGTGCCAGCAGTGGACAGGGGATCAGCTGGCCTTTCTTT	CASSGQGISWPFF
TRBV11-1	TRBJ1-2	-	-	TGTGCCAGCAGCTCCCTTCAGGGCGGTGGCTACACCTTC	CASSSLQGGGYTF
TRBV7-9	TRBJ1-2	-	-	TGTGCCAGCAGCTTAGGGACAGTTAACTATGGCTACACCTTC	CASSLGTVNYGYTF
TRBV19	TRBJ1-2	-	-	TGTGCCAGTAGTATAGAGGACGGAAACTATGGCTACACCTTC	CASSIEDGNYGYTF
TRBV9	TRBJ2-3	-	-	TGTGCCAGCAGCGTAGATCTGGGACACCCCTTGACAGATACGCAGTATTTT	CASSVDLGHPLTDTQYF
TRBV4-3	TRBJ2-7	-	-	TGCGCCAGCAGCCAAGACTTCAGAGTCGGCGAGCAGTACTTC	CASSQDFRVGEQYF
TRBV7-2	TRBJ1-2	-	-	TGTGCCAGCAGCCCCAGGTCGTCTAACTATGGCTACACCTTC	CASSPRSSNYGYTF
TRBV6-5	TRBJ1-3	-	-	TGTGCCACCACCCTCGAGTCCTCTGGAAACACCATATATTTT	CATTLESSGNTIYF
TRBV12-3/TRBV12-4	TRBJ2-2	-	-	TGTGCCAGCAGTTGGATCCGTGCGGGGGAGCTGTTTTTT	CASSWIRAGELFF
TRBV5-1	TRBJ2-1	-	TRBD2	TGCGCCAGCAGCTTCCAGGGAGCGGGATCCTACAATGAGCAGTTCTTC	CASSFQGAGSYNEQFF
TRBV6-4	TRBJ2-3	-	-	TGTGCCAGCTCTCTAGAGGGGGACACAGATACGCAGTATTTT	CASSLEGDTDTQYF
TRBV28	TRBJ2-1	-	TRBD1	TGTGCCAGTTACCGGGACAGGAAAAACAATGAGCAGTTCTTC	CASYRDRKNNEQFF
TRBV2	TRBJ2-2	-	TRBD2	TGTGCCAGCAGTGAACCCCTAGCGGGGAACACCGGGGAGCTGTTTTTT	CASSEPLAGNTGELFF